A selection of T cell receptor beta chains follows, all from one sample in a study of glioma-infiltrating T cells after dendritic cell vaccination. Profiled with immunoSEQ multiplex PCR; TCRdb holds only in-frame clones, not every one. The data show roughly 100,000 clones, 81% seen once. Sequences were derived from blood, sampled before dendritic cell vaccination. The receptors derive from a human donor with glioblastoma. Each CDR3 is given with its conserved first and last residue. The D gene is left open where the match is weak. Size is omitted from some rows. Given values are once, few, many or a class for expanded clones.

clone size: NA; D gene: TRBD1; J gene: TRBJ2-7; CDR3 length: 15; V gene: TRBV19; CDR3 protein: CASRQTGVSSYEQYF; CDR3 DNA: TGTGCCAGTAGGCAGACAGGGGTCAGTTCCTACGAGCAGTACTTC
clone size: few; D gene: NA; J gene: TRBJ2-2; CDR3 length: 14; V gene: TRBV5-1; CDR3 protein: CASSPGVNTGELFF; CDR3 DNA: TGCGCCAGCAGCCCAGGGGTTAACACCGGGGAGCTGTTTTTT
clone size: NA; D gene: NA; J gene: TRBJ2-5; CDR3 length: 16; V gene: TRBV5-1; CDR3 protein: CASIPEGTQAGETQYF; CDR3 DNA: TGCGCCAGCATCCCAGAGGGCACGCAAGCAGGAGAGACCCAGTACTTC
clone size: NA; D gene: TRBD2; J gene: TRBJ2-3; CDR3 length: 17; V gene: TRBV5-1; CDR3 protein: CASSLLALAGGRDTQYF; CDR3 DNA: TGCGCCAGCAGCTTGTTGGCCCTAGCGGGGGGTCGAGATACGCAGTATTTT
clone size: NA; D gene: NA; J gene: TRBJ2-3; CDR3 length: 14; V gene: TRBV5-4; CDR3 protein: CASSLSQSTDTQYF; CDR3 DNA: TGTGCCAGCAGCTTGTCTCAGAGCACAGATACGCAGTATTTT
clone size: NA; D gene: NA; J gene: TRBJ2-5; CDR3 length: 13; V gene: TRBV15; CDR3 protein: CATSRDPVETQYF; CDR3 DNA: TGTGCCACCAGCAGAGATCCGGTAGAGACCCAGTACTTC
clone size: NA; D gene: TRBD1; J gene: TRBJ1-5; CDR3 length: 18; V gene: TRBV5-6; CDR3 protein: CASSLTGGREWGNQPQHF; CDR3 DNA: TGTGCCAGCAGTTTAACAGGGGGCCGGGAATGGGGCAATCAGCCCCAGCATTTT
clone size: NA; D gene: NA; J gene: TRBJ1-5; CDR3 length: 16; V gene: TRBV9; CDR3 protein: CASSPGTSSSNQPQHF; CDR3 DNA: TGTGCCAGCAGCCCGGGGACATCCTCTAGCAATCAGCCCCAGCATTTT
clone size: NA; D gene: NA; J gene: TRBJ1-5; CDR3 length: 14; V gene: TRBV16; CDR3 protein: CASSLTAGDQPQHF; CDR3 DNA: TGTGCCAGCAGCCTAACGGCGGGGGACCAGCCCCAGCATTTT
clone size: NA; D gene: NA; J gene: TRBJ2-7; CDR3 length: 14; V gene: TRBV28; CDR3 protein: CASSSQEGTYEQYF; CDR3 DNA: TGTGCCAGCAGTTCTCAGGAGGGGACCTACGAGCAGTACTTC
clone size: NA; D gene: NA; J gene: TRBJ2-7; CDR3 length: 11; V gene: TRBV20-1; CDR3 protein: CSVSRGYEQYF; CDR3 DNA: TGCAGTGTCTCCAGGGGTTACGAGCAGTACTTC
clone size: NA; D gene: NA; J gene: TRBJ2-5; CDR3 length: 15; V gene: TRBV5-1; CDR3 protein: CASSLRGTVLGTQYF; CDR3 DNA: TGCGCCAGCAGCTTGCGCGGGACAGTCTTGGGGACCCAGTACTTC
clone size: NA; D gene: NA; J gene: TRBJ1-2; CDR3 length: 15; V gene: TRBV18; CDR3 protein: CASSFQDTSNYGYTF; CDR3 DNA: TGTGCCAGCTCATTTCAGGACACCTCTAACTATGGCTACACCTTC
clone size: few; D gene: NA; J gene: TRBJ2-5; CDR3 length: 14; V gene: TRBV6-6; CDR3 protein: CASSYNQRQETQYF; CDR3 DNA: TGTGCCAGCAGTTATAACCAGCGGCAAGAGACCCAGTACTTC
clone size: NA; D gene: NA; J gene: TRBJ2-2; CDR3 length: 12; V gene: TRBV11-2; CDR3 protein: CASSFKRGELFF; CDR3 DNA: TGTGCCAGCAGCTTCAAGCGGGGGGAGCTGTTTTTT
clone size: NA; D gene: NA; J gene: TRBJ2-1; CDR3 length: 13; V gene: TRBV5-1; CDR3 protein: CASSSRQHNEQFF; CDR3 DNA: TGCGCCAGCAGCTCGCGACAGCACAATGAGCAGTTCTTC
clone size: NA; D gene: TRBD1; J gene: TRBJ2-7; CDR3 length: 18; V gene: TRBV7-9; CDR3 protein: CASSLDSAGTGTYYEQYF; CDR3 DNA: TGTGCCAGCAGCTTAGATTCCGCCGGGACAGGAACTTACTACGAGCAGTACTTC
clone size: NA; D gene: TRBD2; J gene: TRBJ2-1; CDR3 length: 16; V gene: TRBV2; CDR3 protein: CASRPRLAGGGGEQFF; CDR3 DNA: TGTGCCAGCAGACCTAGACTAGCGGGGGGTGGAGGAGAGCAGTTCTTC
clone size: NA; D gene: NA; J gene: TRBJ1-2; CDR3 length: 14; V gene: TRBV15; CDR3 protein: CAASERQVNYGYTF; CDR3 DNA: TGTGCCGCCAGCGAACGACAAGTCAACTATGGCTACACCTTC
clone size: NA; D gene: NA; J gene: TRBJ2-2; CDR3 length: 13; V gene: TRBV5-1; CDR3 protein: CASSQIGSGELFF; CDR3 DNA: TGCGCCAGCAGCCAGATCGGGTCCGGGGAGCTGTTTTTT
clone size: NA; D gene: NA; J gene: TRBJ2-3; CDR3 length: 15; V gene: TRBV19; CDR3 protein: CASSIMTGDTDTQYF; CDR3 DNA: TGTGCCAGTAGTATAATGACGGGGGACACAGATACGCAGTATTTT
clone size: once; D gene: TRBD1; J gene: TRBJ1-5; CDR3 length: 15; V gene: TRBV15; CDR3 protein: CATSQDRYSNQPQHF; CDR3 DNA: TGTGCCACCAGTCAGGACAGGTATAGCAATCAGCCCCAGCATTTT
clone size: NA; D gene: TRBD2; J gene: TRBJ2-5; CDR3 length: 15; V gene: TRBV7-7; CDR3 protein: CASGRLAGVQETQYF; CDR3 DNA: TGTGCTAGCGGTAGACTAGCGGGGGTACAAGAGACCCAGTACTTC
clone size: NA; D gene: TRBD1; J gene: TRBJ1-4; CDR3 length: 19; V gene: TRBV11-2; CDR3 protein: CASSYTSTTGGNDNEKLFF; CDR3 DNA: TGTGCCAGCAGCTACACCTCGACGACAGGGGGTAATGATAATGAAAAACTGTTTTTT
clone size: NA; D gene: NA; J gene: TRBJ1-1; CDR3 length: 13; V gene: TRBV13; CDR3 protein: CASSLGRGTEAFF; CDR3 DNA: TGTGCCAGCAGCTTAGGAAGGGGCACTGAAGCTTTCTTT
clone size: NA; D gene: NA; J gene: TRBJ1-3; CDR3 length: 15; V gene: TRBV6-5; CDR3 protein: CASSYSVAGQNTIYF; CDR3 DNA: TGTGCCAGCAGTTACTCGGTTGCAGGCCAAAACACCATATATTTT
clone size: NA; D gene: NA; J gene: TRBJ2-2; CDR3 length: 16; V gene: TRBV6-5; CDR3 protein: CASSYSSLLNTGELFF; CDR3 DNA: TGTGCCAGCAGTTACTCGAGTCTGCTGAACACCGGGGAGCTGTTTTTT
clone size: NA; D gene: TRBD1; J gene: TRBJ1-4; CDR3 length: 16; V gene: TRBV4-3; CDR3 protein: CASSRGHRDRGEKLFF; CDR3 DNA: TGCGCCAGCAGCCGCGGACACCGGGACAGGGGTGAAAAACTGTTTTTT
clone size: few; D gene: TRBD1; J gene: TRBJ1-5; CDR3 length: 17; V gene: TRBV7-2; CDR3 protein: CASSRQVDRGNNQPQHF; CDR3 DNA: TGTGCCAGCAGCAGGCAAGTTGACAGGGGGAACAATCAGCCCCAGCATTTT
clone size: NA; D gene: TRBD1; J gene: TRBJ1-4; CDR3 length: 17; V gene: TRBV11-2; CDR3 protein: CASRPGQGRVVSEKLFF; CDR3 DNA: TGTGCCAGCCGACCGGGACAGGGACGGGTAGTCAGCGAAAAACTGTTTTTT
clone size: NA; D gene: NA; J gene: TRBJ2-1; CDR3 length: 14; V gene: TRBV5-1; CDR3 protein: CASSITSGNNEQFF; CDR3 DNA: TGCGCCAGCAGCATTACGTCAGGGAACAATGAGCAGTTCTTC
clone size: NA; D gene: NA; J gene: TRBJ1-5; CDR3 length: 14; V gene: TRBV10-3; CDR3 protein: CAISDVTVNQPQHF; CDR3 DNA: TGTGCCATCAGTGACGTGACAGTTAATCAGCCCCAGCATTTT
clone size: NA; D gene: NA; J gene: TRBJ2-5; CDR3 length: 14; V gene: TRBV2; CDR3 protein: CAARGLVAQETQYF; CDR3 DNA: TGTGCCGCTCGGGGGTTGGTTGCCCAAGAGACCCAGTACTTC
clone size: few; D gene: NA; J gene: TRBJ1-2; CDR3 length: 14; V gene: TRBV30; CDR3 protein: CAWRHRESPNGYTF; CDR3 DNA: TGTGCCTGGAGACACAGGGAATCCCCCAATGGCTACACCTTC
clone size: NA; D gene: NA; J gene: TRBJ2-1; CDR3 length: 16; V gene: TRBV18; CDR3 protein: CASSPGEGSSYNEQFF; CDR3 DNA: TGTGCCAGCTCACCAGGAGAGGGAAGCTCCTACAATGAGCAGTTCTTC
clone size: NA; D gene: NA; J gene: TRBJ1-2; CDR3 length: 15; V gene: TRBV29-1; CDR3 protein: CSVEAGAKTNYGYTF; CDR3 DNA: TGCAGCGTTGAGGCGGGGGCCAAGACTAACTATGGCTACACCTTC
clone size: once; D gene: NA; J gene: TRBJ1-1; CDR3 length: 15; V gene: TRBV5-8; CDR3 protein: CASSFDDSPNTEAFF; CDR3 DNA: TGTGCCAGCAGCTTCGACGACAGCCCGAACACTGAAGCCTTCTTT
clone size: few; D gene: NA; J gene: TRBJ2-4; CDR3 length: 13; V gene: TRBV14; CDR3 protein: CASSIGGDSIQYF; CDR3 DNA: TGTGCCAGCAGCATAGGAGGGGATAGCATTCAGTACTTC
clone size: NA; D gene: TRBD2; J gene: TRBJ2-3; CDR3 length: 12; V gene: TRBV7-6; CDR3 protein: CASSSGGDTQYF; CDR3 DNA: TGTGCCAGCAGCAGCGGGGGAGATACGCAGTATTTT
clone size: NA; D gene: NA; J gene: TRBJ1-2; CDR3 length: 15; V gene: TRBV18; CDR3 protein: CASSPGGARGYGYTF; CDR3 DNA: TGTGCCAGCTCACCGGGAGGGGCCCGTGGATATGGCTACACCTTC
clone size: NA; D gene: NA; J gene: TRBJ1-5; CDR3 length: 11; V gene: TRBV21-1; CDR3 protein: CASSNYQPQHF; CDR3 DNA: TGTGCCAGCAGCAACTATCAGCCCCAGCATTTT
clone size: once; D gene: NA; J gene: TRBJ1-2; CDR3 length: 15; V gene: TRBV4-1; CDR3 protein: CASSQAAQVFGGYTF; CDR3 DNA: TGCGCCAGCAGCCAAGCCGCACAGGTCTTTGGTGGCTACACCTTC
clone size: NA; D gene: NA; J gene: TRBJ2-4; CDR3 length: 16; V gene: TRBV28; CDR3 protein: CASRGRYRVAKNIQYF; CDR3 DNA: TGTGCCAGCAGGGGCAGGTACAGGGTGGCTAAAAACATTCAGTACTTC
clone size: few; D gene: NA; J gene: TRBJ2-4; CDR3 length: 14; V gene: TRBV7-2; CDR3 protein: CASSLSGTKNIQYF; CDR3 DNA: TGTGCCAGCAGCTTGTCAGGGACCAAAAACATTCAGTACTTC
clone size: NA; D gene: TRBD2; J gene: TRBJ2-2; CDR3 length: 17; V gene: TRBV4-2; CDR3 protein: CASSQSLAGADTGELFF; CDR3 DNA: TGTGCCAGCAGCCAAAGCCTAGCGGGGGCGGACACCGGGGAGCTGTTTTTT
clone size: NA; D gene: NA; J gene: TRBJ2-2; CDR3 length: 13; V gene: TRBV6-4; CDR3 protein: CASSATATGELFF; CDR3 DNA: TGTGCCAGCAGCGCGACAGCTACCGGGGAGCTGTTTTTT
clone size: NA; D gene: TRBD2; J gene: TRBJ2-1; CDR3 length: 13; V gene: TRBV30; CDR3 protein: CAWSVGREWEQFF; CDR3 DNA: TGTGCCTGGAGTGTTGGGAGGGAATGGGAGCAGTTCTTC
clone size: NA; D gene: TRBD1; J gene: TRBJ1-4; CDR3 length: 16; V gene: TRBV4-2; CDR3 protein: CASSQLRQGPSEKLFF; CDR3 DNA: TGTGCCAGCAGCCAACTTCGACAGGGTCCCTCTGAAAAACTGTTTTTT
clone size: NA; D gene: NA; J gene: TRBJ1-2; CDR3 length: 15; V gene: TRBV2; CDR3 protein: CASTRGGGPNYGYTF; CDR3 DNA: TGTGCCAGCACCCGAGGGGGGGGGCCTAACTATGGCTACACCTTC
clone size: NA; D gene: TRBD2; J gene: TRBJ2-7; CDR3 length: 17; V gene: TRBV2; CDR3 protein: CASSELALAGSSYEQYF; CDR3 DNA: TGTGCCAGCAGTGAATTAGCTTTAGCGGGGAGCTCCTACGAGCAGTACTTC
clone size: NA; D gene: NA; J gene: TRBJ2-5; CDR3 length: 13; V gene: TRBV30; CDR3 protein: CAWLADRPRTQYF; CDR3 DNA: TGTGCCTGGCTCGCTGACAGGCCTCGGACCCAGTACTTC
clone size: NA; D gene: TRBD1; J gene: TRBJ1-3; CDR3 length: 16; V gene: TRBV30; CDR3 protein: CAWSVSGQDPGNTIYF; CDR3 DNA: TGTGCCTGGAGTGTATCCGGACAGGACCCTGGAAACACCATATATTTT
clone size: NA; D gene: TRBD2; J gene: TRBJ2-7; CDR3 length: 13; V gene: TRBV30; CDR3 protein: CAWRGRRGDEQYF; CDR3 DNA: TGTGCCTGGAGGGGTCGGCGGGGGGACGAGCAGTACTTC
clone size: NA; D gene: NA; J gene: TRBJ2-1; CDR3 length: 15; V gene: TRBV6-5; CDR3 protein: CASTRGSRSYNEQFF; CDR3 DNA: TGTGCCAGCACACGGGGGAGTAGGTCCTACAATGAGCAGTTCTTC
clone size: NA; D gene: NA; J gene: TRBJ1-5; CDR3 length: 15; V gene: TRBV19; CDR3 protein: CASSRAQHSNQPQHF; CDR3 DNA: TGTGCCAGTAGTAGGGCACAACATAGCAATCAGCCCCAGCATTTT